This T cell receptor beta chain was recorded in a study of CD8 T cells in ankylosing spondylitis. This clonotype was recorded at least ten times. Its antigen is not identified. Germline is not matched at one junction end, which may reflect a read error. The CDR3 has 14 residues. Germline CDR1 SGHDT, CDR2 YYEEEE. TCRdb reanalysed the 5' RACE reads using MiXCR and keeps one entry per CDR3 protein. The table lists roughly 300,000 distinct CDR3 sequences, less than 9.5% of them singletons. Study results and limitations: Some motif variants were previously reported in reactive arthritis synovial fluid and blood. As reported, disease-linked clones showed significant enrichment in matched ankylosing spondylitis synovial fluid. Characteristic of ankylosing spondylitis blood, it appeared, was a TCR beta motif comprising roughly 8 highly homologous variants.

The source is a male donor with ankylosing spondylitis. The J gene is TRBJ2-1, the V gene TRBV5-6; no firm D call. Source material: blood, either unsorted or a sorted T cell fraction (not recorded which). The CDR3 DNA sequence: TGCGCCAGCAGCCCCGGGCTACCCTACAATGAGCAGTTCTTC. The encoded protein is CASSPGLPYNEQFF.